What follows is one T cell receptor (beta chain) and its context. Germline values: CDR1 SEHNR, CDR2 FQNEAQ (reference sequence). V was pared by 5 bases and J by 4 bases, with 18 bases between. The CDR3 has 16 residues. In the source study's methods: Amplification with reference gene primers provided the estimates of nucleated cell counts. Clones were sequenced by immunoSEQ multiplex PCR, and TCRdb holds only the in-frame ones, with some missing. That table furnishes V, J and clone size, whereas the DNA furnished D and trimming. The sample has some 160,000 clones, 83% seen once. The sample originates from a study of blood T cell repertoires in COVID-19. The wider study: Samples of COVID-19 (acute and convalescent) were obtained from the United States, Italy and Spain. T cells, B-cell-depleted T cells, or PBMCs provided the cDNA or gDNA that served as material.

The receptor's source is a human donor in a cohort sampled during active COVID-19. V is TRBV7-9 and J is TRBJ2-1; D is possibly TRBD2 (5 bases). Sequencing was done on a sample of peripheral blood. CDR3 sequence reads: CASSGVGSGEYNEQFF. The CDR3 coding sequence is TGTGCCAGCAGCGGTGTTGGGAGCGGCGAGTACAATGAGCAGTTCTTC.